Below, 26 T cell receptor beta chains from the same sample are listed, as sequenced in a study of T cells after yellow fever vaccination. TCRdb reprocessed the 5' RACE reads via MiXCR and lists one record per CDR3 protein. The profile shows 25,000 to 35,000 distinct CDR3 sequences, 5% of them singletons. Sequencing used CD8+ T cells sorted from PBMCs, obtained 10 days after the yellow fever booster vaccination. These receptors all stem from a young man who received the YFV17D yellow fever vaccine.

The table lists this clonotype with many counts. The gene calls are TRBV4-1 and TRBJ1-5; D is undetermined. The V end lost 1 base, the J end lost 6 bases, and 4 bases lay between the germline ends. CDR3 length equals 12 residues. The germline CDR1 and CDR2 sequences are MGHRA and YSYEKL. As DNA, the CDR3 is TGCGCCAGCAGCCAAGGGGGTCAGCCCCAGCATTTT. Translation: CASSQGGQPQHF.

This clonotype was picked up many times. J is TRBJ2-5 and V is TRBV6-2 or TRBV6-3, with D unclear. This CDR3 is 13 amino acids long. Trimming took off 7 bases at V and 5 bases at J, with 14 bases between the two ends. Germline V lookup: CDR1 MNHEY, CDR2 SVGEGT. CDR3 nucleotide sequence: TGTGCCAGCACCGAGGAAGGAGACGAGACCCAGTACTTC. It specifies CASTEEGDETQYF.

This clonotype was counted ten times or more. This chain joins TRBV3-1 and TRBJ2-7; D possibly uses TRBD1 or TRBD2 (5 bases each). V was clipped by 3 bases and J by 2 bases, with 11 bases between them. CDR1 LGHDT and CDR2 YNNKEL come from the germline V gene (reference sequence). The CDR3 contains 14 residues. The CDR3 sequence is CASSQPGRPYEQYF. The CDR3 DNA follows: TGTGCCAGCAGCCAGCCAGGGAGACCCTACGAGCAGTACTTC.

This clonotype was detected many times. This chain uses TRBV20-1 with TRBJ2-7, with D possibly called TRBD1 or TRBD2 (5 bases each). The CDR3 loop spans 12 amino acids. Germline lookup yields CDR1 DFQATT and CDR2 SNEGSKA (reference sequence). Trimming took 4 bases from V and 3 from J, leaving 10 bases between them. The CDR3 spells CSAKRGDYEQYF. CDR3 DNA sequence: TGCAGTGCTAAGAGGGGCGACTACGAGCAGTACTTC.

This clonotype occurred many times. The chain combines TRBV12-5 with TRBJ2-1; the match to TRBD1 covers 8 bases. This CDR3 region has 15 residues. Per the germline V gene, CDR1 is LGHNT and CDR2 is FRNRAP. Unmatched junction bases numbered 9, after V lost 5 bases and J lost 6 bases. The CDR3 region has the DNA TGTGCTAGTGGTGATCGGACAGGGCGGGTCAATGAGCAGTTCTTC. It translates to CASGDRTGRVNEQFF.

Ten or more counts support this clonotype. V is TRBV4-3 and J is TRBJ2-7; D might be TRBD2 (6 bases). CDR3 length: 13 residues. The germline gives CDR1 LGHNA, CDR2 YSLEER. Between the trimmed V and J ends, which lost 4 bases and 4 bases, there was a span of 11 bases. The CDR3 DNA reads as TGCGCCAGCAGCCCCGGGACTCAATACGAGCAGTACTTC. It translates to CASSPGTQYEQYF.

This clonotype was recorded many times. The chain carries TRBV7-9 and TRBJ2-1; perhaps TRBD1 as D (5 bases). The CDR3 loop spans 11 amino acids. From germline, CDR1 is SEHNR and CDR2 FQNEAQ (reference sequence). V shed 10 bases and J shed 8 bases, with 12 bases lying between them. CDR3 protein: CATAARDEQFF. The CDR3 DNA reads TGTGCCACCGCGGCCAGGGATGAGCAGTTCTTC.

This clonotype appeared many times. The chain links TRBV27 to TRBJ2-3; D possibly corresponds to TRBD1 (5 bases). Germline values: CDR1 MNHEY, CDR2 SMNVEV (reference sequence). The CDR3 totals 16 residues. Trimming pared 4 bases from V and 1 base from J, leaving 15 bases between. The CDR3 DNA sequence: TGTGCCAGCAGTTATTCCCCAGGGTCGGGCACAGATACGCAGTATTTT. Translation: CASSYSPGSGTDTQYF.

This clonotype has a count of ten or more. V is TRBV27 and J is TRBJ2-2, with D uncertain. The CDR3 spans 14 residues. Germline loops: CDR1 MNHEY, CDR2 SMNVEV (reference sequence). V was shortened by 3 bases and J by 4 bases, with 9 bases between the two germline ends. DNA of the CDR3: TGTGCCAGCAGTTTTGGCGGAATCACCGGGGAGCTGTTTTTT. Translation: CASSFGGITGELFF.

This clonotype was detected ten times or more. V is TRBV29-1 and J is TRBJ2-5; D possibly corresponds to TRBD2 (6 bases). Deletions cut 4 bases from V and 5 bases from J, with 8 bases between. Germline loops: CDR1 SQVTM, CDR2 ANQGSEA. CDR3 size: 11 residues. The chain's CDR3 is CSVAEGETQYF. CDR3 bases: TGCAGCGTTGCGGAGGGTGAGACCCAGTACTTC.

There are many counts of this clonotype. The V call is TRBV7-3, the J call TRBJ2-3; 11 nucleotides agree with TRBD2. Trimming at V came to 1 base and at J to 4 bases, leaving 7 bases not matched to a gene. This CDR3 is built from 17 residues. The germline V gene encodes CDR1 SGHTA and CDR2 FQGTGA. As DNA, the CDR3 is TGTGCCAGCAGCTTAATAGCGGGAGGGCCTGAAGCAGATACGCAGTATTTT. Its translation is CASSLIAGGPEADTQYF.

This clonotype appeared many times. The chain is built from TRBV12-3 or TRBV12-4 and TRBJ2-7; D is perhaps TRBD1 (5 bases). V shed 0 bases and J shed 3 bases, with 12 bases lying between them. This CDR3 has 15 residues. The chain's CDR3 is CASSLAPGSIYEQYF. The CDR3, as DNA: TGTGCCAGCAGTTTAGCCCCAGGGTCAATCTACGAGCAGTACTTC.

This clonotype was seen many times. The chain employs TRBV12-3 or TRBV12-4 and TRBJ2-1, with D uncertain. V was clipped by 6 bases and J by 9 bases, with 12 bases between them. The CDR3 consists of 12 residues. For the CDR3, the DNA is TGTGCCAGCAGCCCCTGGTCGGGTGAGCAGTTCTTC. This encodes CASSPWSGEQFF.

At least ten counts were recorded for this clonotype. The gene calls are TRBV14 and TRBJ2-1; D is uncertain. Germline V gene sequence: CDR1 SGHDN, CDR2 FVKESK. Trimming stripped 3 bases from V and 14 bases from J, with 14 bases between. The CDR3 runs 12 residues. In nucleotides, the CDR3 is TGTGCCAGCAGCCAGGCCCTTGATTCAGAGTTCTTC. This gives the protein CASSQALDSEFF.

This clonotype showed up many times. The chain combines TRBV21-1 with TRBJ2-1; whether TRBD1, the table's D call, matches the DNA was not checked. TRBV21-1 is marked as a pseudogene. The CDR3 consists of 23 residues. The CDR3: CASAGEIKRTGGFSPSSYNEQFF. CDR3 nucleotides: TGTGCCAGCGCCGGGGAGATCAAAAGGACAGGGGGCTTCTCTCCAAGCTCCTACAATGAGCAGTTCTTC.

This clonotype came up many times. This chain joins TRBV5-1 and TRBJ2-3, with TRBD2 as a possible D gene (6 bases). Per germline, CDR1 SGHRS and CDR2 YFSETQ. V gave up 0 bases and J gave up 1 base, with 9 bases separating them. This CDR3 region has 15 residues. The CDR3, as DNA: TGCGCCAGCAGCTTGGAGGCTAGCGGCACAGATACGCAGTATTTT. It encodes CASSLEASGTDTQYF.

This clonotype was recorded at least ten times. This rearrangement joins TRBV12-3 or TRBV12-4 to TRBJ2-6; D may be TRBD2 (5 bases). V lost 4 bases and J 6 bases, leaving 16 bases between the germline ends. The CDR3 covers 16 residues. This CDR3 reads CASSWNVGKKANVLTF. In nucleotides, the CDR3 is TGTGCCAGCAGTTGGAACGTCGGGAAGAAGGCCAACGTCCTGACTTTC.

The genes are TRBV18 and TRBJ2-1; 11 bases are a match to TRBD2. CDR3 length equals 20 residues. The V segment lost 7 bases and the J segment 1 base; nucleotides outside the gene matches: 18. Germline CDR1 is KGHSH and CDR2 is LQKENI. The CDR3 reads CASCQGGVGLAGVSYNEQFF. In nucleotides, the CDR3 is TGTGCCAGCTGCCAAGGGGGAGTAGGACTAGCGGGCGTTTCCTACAATGAGCAGTTCTTC.

This clonotype has ten or more counts. The rearrangement links TRBV6-5 to TRBJ2-7; unclear D gene. The CDR3 spans 12 residues. The V gene's germline CDR1 is MNHEY and CDR2 SVGAGI. Trimming took off 0 bases at V and 6 bases at J, with 6 bases between the two ends. The CDR3 region is CASSYSGSEQYF. As DNA, the CDR3 is TGTGCCAGCAGTTACTCAGGATCCGAGCAGTACTTC.

This clonotype was seen at least ten times. This sequence joins TRBV6-6 and TRBJ2-7; the D is unclear. The CDR3 spans 12 residues. Germline assignment: CDR1 MNHNY and CDR2 SVGAGI (reference sequence). V gave up 6 bases and J gave up 2 bases, with 8 bases separating them. This CDR3 reads CASRTDPYEQYF. DNA for the CDR3: TGTGCCAGCAGAACCGACCCCTACGAGCAGTACTTC.

This clonotype appeared many times. The CDR3 DNA sequence: TGTGCCAGCAGTCCCTTGAGCACTATAGGAGATACGCAGTATTTT. It encodes CASSPLSTIGDTQYF. The chain joins TRBV3-1 to TRBJ2-3, with D hard to call. Between the trimmed V and J ends, which lost 6 bases and 5 bases, there was a span of 18 bases. Germline CDR1 reads LGHDT; CDR2 reads YNNKEL (reference sequence). The CDR3 runs to 15 residues.

This clonotype occurred many times. J is TRBJ2-3 and V is TRBV12-3 or TRBV12-4; TRBD2 matches at 12 bases. After removal of 6 bases from V and 7 bases from J, the junction contained 8 bases not matched to a gene. This CDR3 contains 15 residues. The CDR3 DNA reads TGTGCCAGCAGGAATGGACTAGCGGGAACGCATACGCAGTATTTT. Amino acid sequence: CASRNGLAGTHTQYF.

This clonotype came up many times. The genes are TRBV24-1 and TRBJ2-5; TRBD1 or TRBD2 may be the D gene (5 bases each). The germline V gene has CDR1 KGHDR and CDR2 SFDVKD. V was shortened by 5 bases and J by 0 bases, with 6 bases between the two germline ends. This CDR3 has 13 residues. The CDR3 reads CATSGGDQETQYF. The CDR3 nucleotides are TGTGCCACCAGTGGAGGGGACCAAGAGACCCAGTACTTC.

This clonotype was seen at least ten times. This chain connects TRBV6-5 to TRBJ2-1; 10 bases match TRBD2. V trimming: 4 bases; J trimming: 7 bases; junction bases outside the gene matches: 10. Per the germline V gene, CDR1 is MNHEY and CDR2 is SVGAGI. The CDR3 runs to 16 residues. The CDR3 nucleotides read TGTGCCAGCAGTTCAACTAGCGGGACCAGGCCTAATGAGCAGTTCTTC. Protein product: CASSSTSGTRPNEQFF.

This clonotype was observed a handful of times. The chain combines TRBV28 with TRBJ2-1; the match to TRBD2 covers 7 bases. The CDR3 covers 17 residues. Trimming took 2 bases from V and 3 from J; bases not matched to a gene: 10. Germline CDR1 is MDHEN and CDR2 is SYDVKM. The CDR3 DNA reads as TGTGCCAGCAGTTTAGATGAGGGAGGGTTAGTCTACAATGAGCAGTTCTTC. Translated: CASSLDEGGLVYNEQFF.

This clonotype was detected many times. The V gene is TRBV5-1, the J gene TRBJ2-7; TRBD2 matches 12 bases. Germline CDR1 is SGHRS and CDR2 is YFSETQ. J was trimmed by 3 bases and V by 4 bases; bases with no gene match: 11. This CDR3 is 17 amino acids long. CDR3 in DNA: TGCGCCAGCAGCGGATGGACTAGCGGGGACCTGTTCTACGAGCAGTACTTC. Translating it yields CASSGWTSGDLFYEQYF.